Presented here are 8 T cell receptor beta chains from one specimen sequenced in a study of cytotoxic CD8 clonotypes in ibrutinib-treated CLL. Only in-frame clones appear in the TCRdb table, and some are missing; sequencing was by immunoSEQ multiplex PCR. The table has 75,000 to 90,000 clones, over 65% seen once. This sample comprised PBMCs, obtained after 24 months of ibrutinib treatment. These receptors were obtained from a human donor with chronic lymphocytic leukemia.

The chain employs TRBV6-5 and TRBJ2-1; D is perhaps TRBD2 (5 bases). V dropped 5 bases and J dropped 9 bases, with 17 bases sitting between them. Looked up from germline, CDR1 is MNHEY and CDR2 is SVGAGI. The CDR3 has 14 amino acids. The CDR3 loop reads CASSPHEGWGEQFF. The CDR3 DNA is TGTGCCAGCAGTCCCCACGAGGGATGGGGTGAGCAGTTCTTC.

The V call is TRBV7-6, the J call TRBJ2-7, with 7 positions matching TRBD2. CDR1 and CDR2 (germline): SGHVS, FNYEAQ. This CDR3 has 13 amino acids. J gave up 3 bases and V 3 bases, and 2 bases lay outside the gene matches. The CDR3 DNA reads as TGTGCCAGCAGCTTTCCGGGAGGCTACGAGCAGTACTTC. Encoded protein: CASSFPGGYEQYF.

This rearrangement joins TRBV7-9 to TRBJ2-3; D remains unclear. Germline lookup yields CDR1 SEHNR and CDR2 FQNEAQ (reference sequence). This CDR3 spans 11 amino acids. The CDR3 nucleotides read TGTGCTGAGAAGAGCACAGATACGCAGTATTTT. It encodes CAEKSTDTQYF.

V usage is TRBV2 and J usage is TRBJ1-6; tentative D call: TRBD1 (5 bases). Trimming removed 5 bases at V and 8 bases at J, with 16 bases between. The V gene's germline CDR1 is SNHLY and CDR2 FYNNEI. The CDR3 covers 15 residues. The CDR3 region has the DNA TGTGCCAGCAGTACCGGGGCGAGGGTTGATTCACCCCTCCACTTT. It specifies CASSTGARVDSPLHF.

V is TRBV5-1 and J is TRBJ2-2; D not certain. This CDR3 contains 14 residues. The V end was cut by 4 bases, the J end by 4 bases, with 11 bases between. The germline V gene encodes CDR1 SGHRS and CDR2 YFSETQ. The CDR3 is CASSPTVSTGELFF. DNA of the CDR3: TGCGCCAGCAGCCCTACAGTCTCCACCGGGGAGCTGTTTTTT.

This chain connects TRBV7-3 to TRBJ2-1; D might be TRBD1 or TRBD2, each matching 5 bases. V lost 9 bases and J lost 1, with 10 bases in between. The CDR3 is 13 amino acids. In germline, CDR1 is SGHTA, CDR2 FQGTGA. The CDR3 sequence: CASGDGSYNEQFF. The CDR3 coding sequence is TGTGCCAGTGGGGACGGTTCCTACAATGAGCAGTTCTTC.

The CDR3 region is CAISDTTGGRKDGYTF. The CDR3 DNA reads TGTGCCATCAGTGATACGACAGGGGGCCGGAAAGATGGCTACACCTTC. The chain links TRBV10-3 to TRBJ1-2, with 10 bases that match TRBD1. Germline V gives CDR1 ENHRY, CDR2 SYGVKD. V shed 3 bases, J shed 6 bases, and the junction held 10 bases outside the gene matches. The CDR3 is 16 amino acids.

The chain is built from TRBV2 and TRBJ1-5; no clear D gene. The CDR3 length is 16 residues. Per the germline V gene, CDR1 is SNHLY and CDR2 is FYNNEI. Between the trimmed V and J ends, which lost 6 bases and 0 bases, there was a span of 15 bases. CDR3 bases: TGTGCCAGCAGGGGCGGAGGACGGACTAGCAATCAGCCCCAGCATTTT. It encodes CASRGGGRTSNQPQHF.